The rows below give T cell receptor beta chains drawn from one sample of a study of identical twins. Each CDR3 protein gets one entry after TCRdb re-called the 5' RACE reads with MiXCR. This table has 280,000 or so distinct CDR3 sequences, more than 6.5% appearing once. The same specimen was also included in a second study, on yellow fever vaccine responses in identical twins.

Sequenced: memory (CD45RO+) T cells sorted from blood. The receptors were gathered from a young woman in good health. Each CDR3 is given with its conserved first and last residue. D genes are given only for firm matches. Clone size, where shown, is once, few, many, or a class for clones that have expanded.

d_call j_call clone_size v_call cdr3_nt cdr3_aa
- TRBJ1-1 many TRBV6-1 TGTGCCAGCAGTGAAGGAGAGAACACTGAAGCTTTCTTT CASSEGENTEAFF
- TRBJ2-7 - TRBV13 TGTGCCAGCAGCTTTTGGACAACCTCCTACGAGCAGTACTTC CASSFWTTSYEQYF
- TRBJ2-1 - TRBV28 TGTGCCAGCAGCCATTTGTTGACCCACACCTACAATGAGCAGTTCTTC CASSHLLTHTYNEQFF
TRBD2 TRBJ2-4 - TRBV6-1 TGTGCCAGCACCCCCGGGACTAGCGCCAAAAACATTCAGTACTTC CASTPGTSAKNIQYF
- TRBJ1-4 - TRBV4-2 TGTGCCAGCAGCCAAGATTCAGTAAATAATGAAAAACTGTTTTTT CASSQDSVNNEKLFF
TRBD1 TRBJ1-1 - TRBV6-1 TGTGCCAGCTCCTGGGACAGGGTGGCTATGAACACTGAAGCTTTCTTT CASSWDRVAMNTEAFF
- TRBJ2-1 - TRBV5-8 TGTGCCAGCAGCTTAGGGTCCAGGAGTAATGAGCAGTTCTTC CASSLGSRSNEQFF
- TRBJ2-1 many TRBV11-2 TGTGCCAGCAGCGCCAACCTAGAGGGGCAGTTCTTC CASSANLEGQFF
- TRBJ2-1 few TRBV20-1 TGCAGTGCTAGAGATTGGGAGAAATCCTCCTACAATGAGCAGTTCTTC CSARDWEKSSYNEQFF
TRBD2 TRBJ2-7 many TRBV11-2 TGTGCCAGCAGCTTACTCGAACTAGCGGCCTACGAGCAGTACTTC CASSLLELAAYEQYF
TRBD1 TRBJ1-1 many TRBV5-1 TGCGCCAGCAGGCTGGGACAGGGGAACACTGAAGCTTTCTTT CASRLGQGNTEAFF
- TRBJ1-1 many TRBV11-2 TGTGCCAGCAGCTTAGGACGGACTTGGGTCACTGAAGCTTTCTTT CASSLGRTWVTEAFF
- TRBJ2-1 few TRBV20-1 TGCAGTGCTAGAGATTACGGGAATGGTGAGCAGTTCTTC CSARDYGNGEQFF
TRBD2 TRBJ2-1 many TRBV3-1 TGTGCCAGCAGCCCGGATAGCGGGGCCTACAATGAGCAGTTCTTC CASSPDSGAYNEQFF
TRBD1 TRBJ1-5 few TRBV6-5 TGTGCCAGCAGTATCTCGACAGGGTACAATCAGCCCCAGCATTTT CASSISTGYNQPQHF
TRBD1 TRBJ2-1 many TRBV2 TGTGCCAGCAGCGGGGACAGGGTGGTTGGCAATGAGCAGTTCTTC CASSGDRVVGNEQFF
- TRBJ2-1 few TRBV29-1 TGCAGCTCGTACCTAGAGTTAAGGGAGAGGGGCAATGAGCAGTTCTTC CSSYLELRERGNEQFF
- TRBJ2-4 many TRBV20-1 TGCAGTGCTAGAGCCGCCCGTACAGGCCTTAACATTCAGTACTTC CSARAARTGLNIQYF
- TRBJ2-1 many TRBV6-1 TGTGCCAGCTATATTTCCCAGCTCAATGAGCAGTTCTTC CASYISQLNEQFF
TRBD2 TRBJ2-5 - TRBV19 TGTGCCAGTAGTATAGCGCATACTAGCGGGAGTCGAGAGACCCAGTACTTC CASSIAHTSGSRETQYF
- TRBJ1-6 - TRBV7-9 TGTGCCAGCAGCTTCGAGGGGGGGAATTCACCCCTCCACTTT CASSFEGGNSPLHF
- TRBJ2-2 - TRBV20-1 TGCAGTGCTAGCCGGGAGCCGAACACCGGGGAGCTGTTTTTT CSASREPNTGELFF
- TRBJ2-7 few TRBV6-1 TGTGCCAGCAGGGAGGGACGACACTACGAGCAGTACTTC CASREGRHYEQYF
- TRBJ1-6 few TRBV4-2 TGTGCCAGCAGCCCGCCGGTGAATTCACCCCTCCACTTT CASSPPVNSPLHF
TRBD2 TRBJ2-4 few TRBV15 TGTGCCACGCATAAAGCGGGGGGCAAAAACATTCAGTACTTC CATHKAGGKNIQYF
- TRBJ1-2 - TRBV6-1 TGTGCCAGCAGTATTGGACAGCGGTCGAGTGGCTACACCTTC CASSIGQRSSGYTF
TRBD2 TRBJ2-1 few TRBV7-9 TGTGCCAGCAGCTTAAAGCGGGAGGGCGACGACAATGAGCAGTTCTTC CASSLKREGDDNEQFF
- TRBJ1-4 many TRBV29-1 TGCAGCGTTAGCGAGGGGTCTAATGAAAAACTGTTTTTT CSVSEGSNEKLFF
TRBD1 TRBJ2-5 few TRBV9 TGTGCCAGCAGCTTGGACAGGGGGAAAGAGACCCAGTACTTC CASSLDRGKETQYF
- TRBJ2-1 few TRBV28 TGTGCCACCGCGGGTGTTGGGGGCTCCTACAATGAGCAGTTCTTC CATAGVGGSYNEQFF
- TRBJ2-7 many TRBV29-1 TGCAGCGCTGGGACAGCCATTGGGGCGGGAGGCTCCTACGAGCAGTACTTC CSAGTAIGAGGSYEQYF
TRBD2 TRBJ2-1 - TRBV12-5 TGTGCTTCCGGGGGAAGTGTGCGGGAGTTCTCCTACAATGAGCAGTTCTTC CASGGSVREFSYNEQFF
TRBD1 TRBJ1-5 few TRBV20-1 TGCAGTGCTAGAGGATTGACAGGGGGTTTAGGTAATCAGCCCCAGCATTTT CSARGLTGGLGNQPQHF
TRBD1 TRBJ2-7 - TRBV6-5 TGTGCCAGCAGTTACTCAGGGACAGGGGTCTACGAGCAGTACTTC CASSYSGTGVYEQYF
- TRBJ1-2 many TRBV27 TGTGCCAGCAGTTTCCGCGAGGGGGATGGCTACACCTTC CASSFREGDGYTF
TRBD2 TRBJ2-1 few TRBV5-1 TGCGCCAGCAGCATCACTAGCGGGAGGGCCACCAATGAGCAGTTCTTC CASSITSGRATNEQFF
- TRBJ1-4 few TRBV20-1 TGCAGTGCAGTACAGGGAAGGGATGAAAAACTGTTTTTT CSAVQGRDEKLFF
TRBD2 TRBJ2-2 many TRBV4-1 TGCGCCAGCAGCCAAGGAACTAGCGGGGACGCGAACACCGGGGAGCTGTTTTTT CASSQGTSGDANTGELFF
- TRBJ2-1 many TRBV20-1 TGCAGTGCTCCGTACAATGAGCAGTTCTTC CSAPYNEQFF
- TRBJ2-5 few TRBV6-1 TGTGCCAGCAGTGTACAGGGAATGCAAGAGACCCAGTACTTC CASSVQGMQETQYF
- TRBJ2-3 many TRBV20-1 TGCAGTGTTGCGGGGGCAAAAGATACGCAGTATTTT CSVAGAKDTQYF
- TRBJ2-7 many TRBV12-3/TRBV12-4 TGTGCCAGCAGTTTAGGGTCAGACCCAAAGTACTTC CASSLGSDPKYF
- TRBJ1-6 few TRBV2 TGTGCCATCAGTTTAAGATCTCAGGGGAAATCCTATAATTCACCCCTCCACTTT CAISLRSQGKSYNSPLHF
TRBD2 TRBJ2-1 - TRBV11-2 TGTGCCAGCAGCTCTAGGACTAGCGGGAGTAGGAATGAGCAGTTCTTC CASSSRTSGSRNEQFF
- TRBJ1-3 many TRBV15 TGTGCCACCAGCAGAGCCTCTGGAAACACCATATATTTT CATSRASGNTIYF
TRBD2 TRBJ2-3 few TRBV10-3 TGTGCCTCGACTAGCGGCACAGATACGCAGTATTTT CASTSGTDTQYF
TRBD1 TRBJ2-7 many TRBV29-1 TGCAGCGCAATCGGGACAGGGAGGTACGAGCAGTACTTC CSAIGTGRYEQYF
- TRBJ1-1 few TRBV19 TGTGCCAGTAGTATTCCGGGCGGGAATACTGAAGCTTTCTTT CASSIPGGNTEAFF
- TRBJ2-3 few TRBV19 TGTGCCAGTAGTATTACGGTGACAGATACGCAGTATTTT CASSITVTDTQYF
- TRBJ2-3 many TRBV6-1 TGTGCCAGCAGTGCCATCTCAGCTAGGAGAGATACGCAGTATTTT CASSAISARRDTQYF
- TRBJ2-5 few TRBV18 TGTGCCAGCTCACCACCTGGCAGAGGGAGAGTGGAGACCCAGTACTTC CASSPPGRGRVETQYF